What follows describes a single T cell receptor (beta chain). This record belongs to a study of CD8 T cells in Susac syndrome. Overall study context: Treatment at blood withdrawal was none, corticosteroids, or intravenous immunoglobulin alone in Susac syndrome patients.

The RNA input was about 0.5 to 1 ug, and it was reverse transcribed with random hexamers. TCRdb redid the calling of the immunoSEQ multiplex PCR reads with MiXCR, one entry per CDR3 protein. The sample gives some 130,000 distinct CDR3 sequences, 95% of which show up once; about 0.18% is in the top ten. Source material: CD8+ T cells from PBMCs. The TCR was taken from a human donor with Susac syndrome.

The CDR3 here is CASSEYWIATNEKLFF. The CDR3 nucleotides are TGTGCCAGCAGTGAATATTGGATTGCAACTAATGAAAAACTGTTTTTT. The J gene is TRBJ1-4, the V gene TRBV25-1; D unresolved. V was cut by 0 bases and J by 0 bases, with 8 bases left in between. Germline V CDR1 and CDR2: MGHDK, SYGVNS. This CDR3 is 16 amino acids long.